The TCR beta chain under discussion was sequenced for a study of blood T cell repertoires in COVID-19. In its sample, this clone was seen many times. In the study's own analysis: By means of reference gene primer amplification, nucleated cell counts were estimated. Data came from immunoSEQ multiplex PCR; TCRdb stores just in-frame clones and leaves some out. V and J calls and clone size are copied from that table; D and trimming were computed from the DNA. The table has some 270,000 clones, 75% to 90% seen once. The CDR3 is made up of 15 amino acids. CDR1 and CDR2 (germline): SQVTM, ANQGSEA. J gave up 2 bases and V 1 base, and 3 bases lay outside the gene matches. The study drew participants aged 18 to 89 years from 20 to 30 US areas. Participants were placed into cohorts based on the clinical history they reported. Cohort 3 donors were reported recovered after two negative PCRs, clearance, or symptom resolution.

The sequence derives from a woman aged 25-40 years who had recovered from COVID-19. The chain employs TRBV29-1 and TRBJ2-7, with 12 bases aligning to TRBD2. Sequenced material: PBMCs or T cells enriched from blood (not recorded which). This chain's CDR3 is CSVEGGLAGTYEQYF. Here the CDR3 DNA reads TGCAGCGTTGAAGGTGGACTAGCGGGAACCTACGAGCAGTACTTC.